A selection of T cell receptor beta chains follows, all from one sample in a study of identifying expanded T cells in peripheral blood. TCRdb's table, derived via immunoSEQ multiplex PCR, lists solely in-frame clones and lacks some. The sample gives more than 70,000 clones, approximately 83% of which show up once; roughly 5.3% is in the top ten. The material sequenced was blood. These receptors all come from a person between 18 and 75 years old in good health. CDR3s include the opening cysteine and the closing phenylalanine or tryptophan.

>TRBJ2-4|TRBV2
CASNDPGEGNIQYF
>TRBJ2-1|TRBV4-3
CASSFSGTGMSNEQFF
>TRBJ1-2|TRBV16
CASSPGTSDRIPTLYGYTF
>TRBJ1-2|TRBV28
CASRKPDRRDGYTF
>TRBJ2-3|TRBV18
CATHGAGTDTQYF
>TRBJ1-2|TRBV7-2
CASSGRWDNYGYTF
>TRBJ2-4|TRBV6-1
CASSEGRTLNIQYF
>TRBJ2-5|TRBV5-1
CASSRITQGGTQYF
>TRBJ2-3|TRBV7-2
CASSFFPSTDTQYF
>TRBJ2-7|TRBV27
CASSLLGDYEQYF
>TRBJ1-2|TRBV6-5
CASSYDRDYGYTF
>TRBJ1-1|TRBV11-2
CASSLIGQGITEAFF
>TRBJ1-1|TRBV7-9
CASSYSPTGNTEAFF
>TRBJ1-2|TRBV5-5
CASSLGNYGYTF
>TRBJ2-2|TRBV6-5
CASSYSLPPPTGELFF
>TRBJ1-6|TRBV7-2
CASSLAGGDLFNSPLHF
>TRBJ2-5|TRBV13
CASNTRGQETQYF
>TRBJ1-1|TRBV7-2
CASSTGMNTEAFF
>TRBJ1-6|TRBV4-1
CASSPRPDNSPLHF
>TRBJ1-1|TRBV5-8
CASSSQGPAFF
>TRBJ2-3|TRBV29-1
CSVASLAGSTDTQYF
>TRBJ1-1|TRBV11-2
CASSSGGQGSFWDEAFF
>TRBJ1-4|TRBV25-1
CASSEVARGRNEKLFF
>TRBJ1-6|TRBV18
CASSPSRDRGSTYNSPLHF
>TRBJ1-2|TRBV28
CASSRRQYRRPNYGYTF
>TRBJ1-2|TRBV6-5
CASSWSGQGSNGYTF
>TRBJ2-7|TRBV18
CASSPRQGGRDEQYF
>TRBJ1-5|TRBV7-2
CASSLWRQGSSNQPQHF
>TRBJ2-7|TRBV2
CASSAGFGAGDSSYEQYF
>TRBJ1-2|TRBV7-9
CASSLEHPGYTF
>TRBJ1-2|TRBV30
CAWSERTGYGYTF
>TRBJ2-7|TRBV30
CAWSVQGGSYEQYF
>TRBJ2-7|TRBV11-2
CASSLRDTAYEQYF
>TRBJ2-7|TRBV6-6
CASSYRTVSSSYEQYF
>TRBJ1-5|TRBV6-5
CASTRSNQPQHF
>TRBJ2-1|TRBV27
CASRGRSYNEQFF
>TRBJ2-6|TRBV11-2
CASSSGANVLTF
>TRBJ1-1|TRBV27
CASSPLLVAWGRLTEAFF
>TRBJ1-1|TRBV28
CASSLAKTEAFF
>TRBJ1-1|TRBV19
CASSRRDGHTEAFF
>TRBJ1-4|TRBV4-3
CASSQVVSEFNEKLFF
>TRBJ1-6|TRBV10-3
CARRRTENSPLHF
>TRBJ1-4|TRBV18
CASSPKSPPAGIATNEKLFF
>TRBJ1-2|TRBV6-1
CASSEYVDYYYTF
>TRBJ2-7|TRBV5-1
CASSFTTGFEAYEQYF